This T cell receptor beta chain was sequenced during a study of vaccination and CD4 T cells after COVID-19. The CDR3 spans 14 residues. V shed 5 bases, J shed 2 bases, and the junction held 5 bases outside the gene matches. Germline CDR1 SEHNR, CDR2 FQNEAQ (reference sequence). At the Johns Hopkins FTIC core, DNA taken from cultured CD4+ T cells was sequenced by way of the Oncomine TCR Beta short-read assay. TCRdb independently ran MiXCR on the PCR reads; one entry per CDR3 protein. The sample contains about 17,000 distinct CDR3 sequences, around 47% of which appear only once. In this sample, this clonotype turned up a few times. As yet, its antigen is unknown. Time point described: late sampling 161 to 241 days after vaccination in three convalescent patients. The treatment is: approximately 10-day PBMC culture with coronavirus spike peptide pools or control peptides (ViraFEST assay). ViraFEST stimulated the growth of antigen-specific T cells using peptide pools and subsequently profiled their TCRs by sequencing.

This specimen consisted of CD4+ T cells from blood, cultured in vitro, obtained about 7 months after SARS-CoV-2 vaccination. The chain links TRBV7-9 to TRBJ1-2; 7 bases align to TRBD1. This clonotype was obtained from a human donor who had recovered from COVID-19. Here the CDR3 DNA reads TGTGCCAGCAGCCGACAGGGAGTCAACTATGGCTACACCTTC. Amino acids: CASSRQGVNYGYTF.